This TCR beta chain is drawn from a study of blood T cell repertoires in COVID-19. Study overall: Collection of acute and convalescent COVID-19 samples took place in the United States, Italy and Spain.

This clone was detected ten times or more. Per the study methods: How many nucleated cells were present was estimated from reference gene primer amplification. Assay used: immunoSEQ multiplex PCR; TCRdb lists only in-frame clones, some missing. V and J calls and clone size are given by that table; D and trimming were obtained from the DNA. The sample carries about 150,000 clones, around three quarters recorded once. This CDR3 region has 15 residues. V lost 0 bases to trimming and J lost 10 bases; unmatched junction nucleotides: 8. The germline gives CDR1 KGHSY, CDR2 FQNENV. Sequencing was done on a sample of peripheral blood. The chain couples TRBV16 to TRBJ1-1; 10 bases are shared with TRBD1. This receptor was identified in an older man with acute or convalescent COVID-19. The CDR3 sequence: CASSQSLTGGGGAFF. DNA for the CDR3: TGTGCCAGCAGCCAATCCTTGACAGGGGGCGGGGGAGCTTTCTTT. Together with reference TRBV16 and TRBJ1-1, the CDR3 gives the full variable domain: GEEVAQTPKHLVRGEGQKAKLYCAPIKGHSYVFWYQQVLKNEFKFLISFQNENVFDETGMPKERFSAKCLPNSPCSLEIQATKLEDSAVYFCASSQSLTGGGGAFFGQGTRLTVV.